Sequencing of this T cell receptor (beta chain) was carried out in a study of blood T cell repertoires in COVID-19. Study at large: Sites across the United States, Italy and Spain contributed samples from acute and convalescent COVID-19. Sample material is recorded as cDNA or gDNA derived from T cells, B-cell-depleted T cells, or PBMCs.

Per the original data handling: For nucleated cells, counts were estimated from reference gene primer amplification. TCRdb keeps only in-frame clones here, not all; method: immunoSEQ multiplex PCR. V, J and clone size are taken as reported in that table, and D and trimming were inferred from the DNA itself. The profile shows 200,000 to 300,000 clones, 85% of them singletons. Recruited during active infection, patients (from Seattle) were subsequently followed longitudinally. This CDR3 comprises 16 residues. V was clipped by 3 bases and J by 5 bases; unmatched bases: 13. CDR1 and CDR2 (germline): DFQATT, SNEGSKA (reference sequence).

The chain joins TRBV20-1 to TRBJ2-7, with 10 positions matching TRBD2. This receptor was obtained from a man aged 45-65 years with COVID-19, enrolled during active disease. Material for sequencing was peripheral blood. CDR3 nucleotide sequence: TGCAGTGCTAGTCGCCAGCGGGGGGGCCAGTTCGACGAGCAGTACTTC. Translation: CSASRQRGGQFDEQYF.